The count of the clone carrying this T cell receptor beta chain is one. Its specificity is not known. V lost 4 bases, J lost 7 bases, and 24 bases lay in between. This CDR3 has 17 residues. The germline gives CDR1 SGHRS, CDR2 YFSETQ. These data originate in a study of cytomegalovirus exposure and HLA in healthy donors. The overall study: In terms of ancestry, the Caucasian-associated cluster contained roughly 80% of the approximately 420 genotyped donors. Broader study findings: Because they were indistinguishable, some V segments, including TRBV6-2 and TRBV6-3, were excluded.

60 Vbeta and 13 Jbeta primers were used in PCR. Data came from immunoSEQ multiplex PCR; TCRdb stores just in-frame clones and leaves some out. The sample lists around 200,000 clones, approximately 79% occurring once. Sequencing was performed on PBMCs. The V call is TRBV5-1, the J call TRBJ2-1, with D perhaps matching TRBD2 (6 bases). This TCR derives from a man aged 35-49 years in good health and CMV-seropositive. DNA of the CDR3: TGCGCCAGCAGCCCGTCCCGGGACTTAAGCGGTAGGAATGAGCAGTTCTTC. Protein sequence: CASSPSRDLSGRNEQFF.